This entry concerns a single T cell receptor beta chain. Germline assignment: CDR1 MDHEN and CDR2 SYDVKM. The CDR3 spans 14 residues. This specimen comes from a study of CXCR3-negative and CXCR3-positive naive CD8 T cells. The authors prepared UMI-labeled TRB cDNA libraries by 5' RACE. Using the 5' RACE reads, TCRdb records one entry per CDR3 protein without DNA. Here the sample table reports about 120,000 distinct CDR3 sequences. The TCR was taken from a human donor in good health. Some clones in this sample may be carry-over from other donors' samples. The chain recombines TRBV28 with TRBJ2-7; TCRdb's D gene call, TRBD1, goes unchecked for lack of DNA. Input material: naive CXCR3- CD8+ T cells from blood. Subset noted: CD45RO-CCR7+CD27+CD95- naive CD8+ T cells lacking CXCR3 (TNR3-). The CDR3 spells CASSFLSGAGEQYF.